This T cell receptor (beta chain) originates from a study of CD8+ T cells in alopecia areata. RNA was isolated and reverse transcribed to cDNA, the sequencing template. Some clones are missing from TCRdb's copy, which holds only in-frame ones; the method was immunoSEQ multiplex PCR. The repertoire consists of roughly 200,000 clones, with more than 55% occurring once and the leading ten covering approximately 4.9%. Sequencing used CD8+ T cells sorted from blood. The clonotype originates from a human donor in good health.

The CDR3 bases are TGTGCCAGCAGCTTAGATCGCGGACCTATAGATGAGCAGTTCTTC. It codes for CASSLDRGPIDEQFF. This chain links TRBV11-2 with TRBJ2-1; D remains ambiguous. Looked up from germline, CDR1 is SGHAT and CDR2 is FQNNGV. The CDR3 spans 15 residues. V lost 0 bases and J 8 bases, leaving 14 bases between the germline ends.